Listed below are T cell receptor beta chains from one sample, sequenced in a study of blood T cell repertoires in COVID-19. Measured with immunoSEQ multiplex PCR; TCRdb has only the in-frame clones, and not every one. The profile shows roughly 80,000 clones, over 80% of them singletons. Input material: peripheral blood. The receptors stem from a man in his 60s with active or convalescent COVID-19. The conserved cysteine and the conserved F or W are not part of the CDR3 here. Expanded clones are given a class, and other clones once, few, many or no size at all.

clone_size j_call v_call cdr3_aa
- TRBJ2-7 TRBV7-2 ASSLTPGVSYEQY
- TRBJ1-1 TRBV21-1 ASTFSTEAF
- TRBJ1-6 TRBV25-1 ASSDRGQGYSPLH
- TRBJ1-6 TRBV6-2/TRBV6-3 ASSGQGRSSPLH
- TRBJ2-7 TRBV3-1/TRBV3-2 ASSQESRSEGQAISYEQY
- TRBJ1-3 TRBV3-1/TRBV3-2 ASSQAGKGNTIY
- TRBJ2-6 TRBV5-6 ASSSRGSGANVLT
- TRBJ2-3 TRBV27 ASSPLQGAWRGSTDTQY
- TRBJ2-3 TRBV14 ASSQDSGVGTDTQY
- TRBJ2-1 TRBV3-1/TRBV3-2 ASSLGLAGTSYNEQF
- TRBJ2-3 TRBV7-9 ASSFAGQGYDTQY
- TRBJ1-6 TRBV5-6 ASSLSRLNSPLH
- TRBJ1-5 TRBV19 ASSMRTGVSNQPQH
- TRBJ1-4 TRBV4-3 ASSQDVSTNEKLF
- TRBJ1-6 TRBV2 ASHLQGEISPLH
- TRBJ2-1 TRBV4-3 ASSQFRYNEQF
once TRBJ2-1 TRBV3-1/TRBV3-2 ASSPLPQGVSYNEQF
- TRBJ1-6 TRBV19 ASSDRGYNSPLH
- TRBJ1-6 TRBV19 ASSPGQAYNSPLH
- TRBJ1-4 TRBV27 ASSLGPGQGAVEKLF
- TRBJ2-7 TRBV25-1 ASSEGQGPYEQY
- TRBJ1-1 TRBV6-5 ASSYSTGGGTEAF
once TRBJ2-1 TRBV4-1 ASSRPTGLADDEQF
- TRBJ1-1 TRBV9 ASSAGLMNTEAF
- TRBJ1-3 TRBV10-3 AISESGQGQLSGNTIY
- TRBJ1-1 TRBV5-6 ASSAPGGGLNTEAF
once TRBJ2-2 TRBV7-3 ASSISGAHNTGELF
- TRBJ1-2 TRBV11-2 ASSSGQHRNYGYT
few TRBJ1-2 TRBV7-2 ASSLNQGVKGYT
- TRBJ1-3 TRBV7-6 ASSPRQSSGNTIY
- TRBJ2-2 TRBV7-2 ASSLDPLAAGELF
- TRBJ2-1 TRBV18 ASSPGLGQGLGDEQF
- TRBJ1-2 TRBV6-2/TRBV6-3 ASSAQGALSGYT
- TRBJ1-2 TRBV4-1 ASLRHRSSDYGYT
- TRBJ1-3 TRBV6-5 ASSYLQGLTGNTIY
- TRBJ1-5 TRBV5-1 ASSYSGDQANQPQH
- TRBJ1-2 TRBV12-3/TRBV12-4 ASSLGDTGDT
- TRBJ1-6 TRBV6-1 ASSAPGHSSYNSPLH
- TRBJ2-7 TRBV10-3 AITAGGLYEQY
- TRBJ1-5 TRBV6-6 ASSRTGDSNQPQH
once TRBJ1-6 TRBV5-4 ASSSSSGTGVSPLH
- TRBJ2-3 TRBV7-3 ASSRTSGGGTDTQY
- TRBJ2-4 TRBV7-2 ASSETGGTNIQY
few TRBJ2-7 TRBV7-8 ASSLEGYPYEQY
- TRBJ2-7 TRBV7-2 ASSPGTGLHEQY
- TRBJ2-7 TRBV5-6 ASSLSGTGGYEQY
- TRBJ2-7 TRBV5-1 ASSLVSAGSYEQY
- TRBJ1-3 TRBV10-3 AISETVPNSGNTIY
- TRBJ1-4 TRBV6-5 ASSKTGTGEKLF
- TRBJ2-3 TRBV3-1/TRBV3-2 ASSRPSGGQGDTQY
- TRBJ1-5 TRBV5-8 ASSSLYSNQPQH
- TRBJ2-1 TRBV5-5 ASSLTSGYNEQF
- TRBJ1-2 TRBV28 ASSLQDRGGYT
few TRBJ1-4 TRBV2 ASSFPPGATNEKLF
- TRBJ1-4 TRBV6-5 ASSITRTANEKLF